Below, one T cell receptor beta chain is given with its context. Its antigen is as yet unknown. This CDR3 is 16 amino acids long. Trimming cost V 1 base and J 3 bases, with 14 bases left between them. Germline V gene data show CDR1 as SEHNR and CDR2 as FQNEAQ (reference sequence). The record originates from a study of T cells after yellow fever vaccination. Study-wide points: At around 96% for CD4 and 88% for CD8, most primary-vaccination clones showed up again after the booster. Abundant bulk-derived clonotypes could contaminate FACS-sorted repertoires. Overall, a small share of clonotypes was seen in both CD4 and CD8 compartments.

Using its own MiXCR run on the 5' RACE reads, TCRdb lists one record per CDR3 protein. In the table there are about 630,000 distinct CDR3 sequences, roughly an eighth of which are singletons. The receptor's source is a young man who received the YFV17D yellow fever vaccine. The chain links TRBV7-9 to TRBJ2-3; D remains unclear. This sample comprised PBMCs, obtained on the day of the yellow fever booster vaccination. The CDR3 protein is CASSLEQGRATDTQYF. The DNA for the CDR3 is TGTGCCAGCAGCTTAGAACAAGGGCGCGCGACAGATACGCAGTATTTT. Drawing the rest from reference TRBV7-9 and TRBJ2-3, the complete variable domain is DTGVSQNPRHKITKRGQNVTFRCDPISEHNRLYWYRQTLGQGPEFLTYFQNEAQLEKSRLLSDRFSAERPKGSFSTLEIQRTEQGDSAMYLCASSLEQGRATDTQYFGPGTRLTVL.